Following are 23 T cell receptor beta chains from one sample sequenced in a study of T cell responses to AZD1222 COVID-19 vaccine. The method was immunoSEQ multiplex PCR; TCRdb's version includes in-frame clones alone and lacks a portion of them. Here the sample spans some 60,000 clones, 80% to 90% being singletons. Here the sequenced sample was peripheral blood, taken on day 0 of AZD1222 vaccination. The receptor set was obtained from an adult in good health.

This chain links TRBV11-3 with TRBJ2-2, with TRBD2 matching over 11 bases. CDR3 length equals 19 residues. Germline values: CDR1 SGHNT, CDR2 YENEEA. The V and J ends lost 0 bases and 6 bases, in that order; junction bases with no gene match: 12. This CDR3 is CASSLDLLLAGAVSGELFF. The CDR3 region has the DNA TGTGCCAGCAGCTTAGATCTTTTACTAGCGGGAGCAGTTTCCGGGGAGCTGTTTTTT.

With regard to this clone: Compared with germline, one end of the junction differs, possibly owing to a read error. Within the sample, other DNA sequences also encode this same CDR3. This sequence joins TRBV19 and TRBJ1-1; D remains ambiguous. The CDR3 contains 15 residues. Per the germline V gene, CDR1 is LNHDA and CDR2 is SQIVND (reference sequence). The CDR3 DNA follows: TGTGCCAGTAGTTTAACAGTCCGACCGAACACTGAAGCCTTCTTT. This encodes CASSLTVRPNTEAFF.

The rearrangement uses TRBV5-1 and TRBJ1-6; 7 bases agree with TRBD1. Germline V CDR1 and CDR2: SGHRS, YFSETQ. The CDR3 consists of 15 residues. With 0 bases clipped from V and 7 bases from J, the junction kept 4 bases outside the gene matches. Written as DNA, the CDR3 is TGCGCCAGCAGCTTGGAACTGGGACAGAATTCACCCCTCCACTTT. Its translation: CASSLELGQNSPLHF.

The CDR3 DNA sequence: TGTGCCAGCAGCTTACTGGACGGGGACATTCAGTACTTC. It is translated as CASSLLDGDIQYF. This chain joins TRBV7-9 and TRBJ2-4; D is perhaps TRBD2 (5 bases). The CDR3 runs to 13 residues. Germline V gene sequence: CDR1 SEHNR, CDR2 FQNEAQ (reference sequence). V was trimmed by 2 bases and J by 8 bases, leaving 10 bases between them.

This chain uses TRBV18 with TRBJ1-1; D is uncertain. Deletions cut 5 bases from V and 3 bases from J, with 16 bases between. The CDR3 contains 15 residues. Per the germline V gene, CDR1 is KGHSH and CDR2 is LQKENI. The CDR3 is CASSMQELTDTEAFF. In nucleotides, the CDR3 is TGTGCCAGCTCAATGCAGGAGTTAACCGACACTGAAGCTTTCTTT.

J is TRBJ1-1 and V is TRBV15, with a tentative D call TRBD1 (5 bases). The CDR3 totals 14 residues. Germline values: CDR1 LNHNV, CDR2 YYDKDF (reference sequence). With 7 bases removed from V and 0 bases from J, the gap between germline ends came to 12 bases. The CDR3 loop reads CATTQGSLNTEAFF. CDR3 nucleotides: TGTGCCACCACCCAGGGTTCGTTGAACACTGAAGCTTTCTTT.

J is TRBJ1-1 and V is TRBV5-1; 7 bases agree with TRBD1. With 4 bases clipped from V and 1 base from J, the junction kept 7 bases outside the gene matches. Looked up from germline, CDR1 is SGHRS and CDR2 is YFSETQ. CDR3 size: 15 residues. The DNA for the CDR3 is TGCGCCAGCAGCCGTTCCGGGACAGAGAACACTGAAGCTTTCTTT. Residues: CASSRSGTENTEAFF. Filled out from reference TRBV5-1 and TRBJ1-1, the complete variable domain reads KAGVTQTPRYLIKTRGQQVTLSCSPISGHRSVSWYQQTPGQGLQFLFEYFSETQRNKGNFPGRFSGRQFSNSRSEMNVSTLELGDSALYLCASSRSGTENTEAFFGQGTRLTVV.

The chain joins TRBV25-1 to TRBJ2-1; 8 positions match TRBD2. V dropped 4 bases and J dropped 14; count of bases not matched to a gene: 7. This CDR3 contains 12 residues. The germline V gene encodes CDR1 MGHDK and CDR2 SYGVNS. CDR3 coding DNA: TGTGCCAGCAGTGGCGGGGTAGCGGGAAAGTTCTTC. Amino acid sequence: CASSGGVAGKFF.

This chain uses TRBV14 with TRBJ1-2, with a possible D match to TRBD1 (6 bases). The V end lost 1 base, the J end lost 3 bases, and 12 bases lay between the germline ends. The CDR3 consists of 15 residues. Germline V gene sequence: CDR1 SGHDN, CDR2 FVKESK. CDR3 DNA: TGTGCCAGCAGCCAAGGAAGGGCAGGGGACTATGGCTACACCTTC. Its protein product is CASSQGRAGDYGYTF.

This sequence joins TRBV28 and TRBJ2-7; D is ambiguous. The CDR3 length is 12 residues. The germline V and J ends were trimmed by 3 bases and 6 bases, with 9 bases remaining between them. Germline V gene data show CDR1 as MDHEN and CDR2 as SYDVKM. The DNA of the CDR3 is TGTGCCAGCAGTTTCGAGCGAGCCGAGCAGTACTTC. As protein: CASSFERAEQYF.

This clone was seen a single time. The V call is TRBV6-2 or TRBV6-3, the J call TRBJ2-5, with TRBD1 matching over 10 bases. The CDR3 totals 16 residues. Per the germline V gene, CDR1 is MNHEY and CDR2 is SVGEGT. V was pared by 6 bases and J by 2 bases, with 9 bases of the junction left unmatched. CDR3 loop: CASSPRTGGDQETQYF. CDR3 nucleotide sequence: TGTGCCAGCAGCCCTAGGACAGGGGGGGATCAAGAGACCCAGTACTTC.

This clone appeared a single time. The CDR3 region has the DNA TGTGCCAGCACCACAATCCCAGGGTATCCTGAAGCTTTCTTT. Translating gives CASTTIPGYPEAFF. The genes are TRBV28 and TRBJ1-1; D is perhaps TRBD1 (5 bases). Germline V lookup: CDR1 MDHEN, CDR2 SYDVKM. V lost 7 bases, J lost 6 bases, and 18 bases lay in between. The CDR3 spans 14 residues.

This clone was counted a single time. The V call is TRBV13, the J call TRBJ1-1, with D tentatively TRBD1 (6 bases). V gave up 7 bases and J gave up 4 bases, with 19 bases separating them. Germline V lookup: CDR1 PRHDT, CDR2 FYEKMQ (reference sequence). The CDR3 is made up of 15 amino acids. The CDR3 reads CASTLISGARTEAFF. The CDR3 coding sequence is TGTGCCAGCACCCTAATATCAGGGGCGCGCACTGAAGCTTTCTTT.

V and J are TRBV6-2 or TRBV6-3 and TRBJ2-5, with 9 bases that match TRBD2. The CDR3 has 18 residues. The germline V gene encodes CDR1 MNHEY and CDR2 SVGEGT. V trimming: 6 bases; J trimming: 3 bases; junction bases outside the gene matches: 17. Written as DNA, the CDR3 is TGTGCCAGCAGCCCTTGGGGTAGCGGGAGCGGTCCTGAAGAGACCCAGTACTTC. This sequence encodes CASSPWGSGSGPEETQYF.

This chain joins TRBV28 and TRBJ2-7, with TRBD2 matching 7 bases. Germline CDR1 and CDR2: MDHEN and SYDVKM. The CDR3 sequence is 13 residues long. V was clipped by 7 bases and J by 0 bases; unmatched bases: 3. CDR3 DNA sequence: TGTGCCAGCATCCCGGGGGGCTCCTACGAGCAGTACTTC. It translates to CASIPGGSYEQYF. The entire variable domain, with the rest obtained from reference TRBV28 and TRBJ2-7, is as follows: DVKVTQSSRYLVKRTGEKVFLECVQDMDHENMFWYRQDPGLGLRLIYFSYDVKMKEKGDIPEGYSVSREKKERFSLILESASTNQTSMYLCASIPGGSYEQYFGPGTRLTVT.

This clone was counted once. The chain is built from TRBV19 and TRBJ2-3; D assignment may be TRBD1 or TRBD2 (6 bases each). Per germline, CDR1 LNHDA and CDR2 SQIVND (reference sequence). The CDR3 totals 14 residues. The germline V and J ends were trimmed by 9 bases and 0 bases, with 13 bases remaining between them. Written as DNA, the CDR3 is TGTGCCAGGCGAGGGGGGTTAAGCACAGATACGCAGTATTTT. Translated: CARRGGLSTDTQYF.

The gene calls are TRBV19 and TRBJ2-7; 11 bases line up with TRBD2. The germline CDR1 and CDR2 sequences are LNHDA and SQIVND (reference sequence). This CDR3 is 17 amino acids long. Trimming took 6 bases from V and 2 from J; bases not matched to a gene: 12. CDR3 bases: TGTGCCAGTAGCCACTATAGCGGGAGGGCCGTAACCTACGAGCAGTACTTC. The encoded protein is CASSHYSGRAVTYEQYF.

The chain carries TRBV6-2 or TRBV6-3 and TRBJ2-1; no clear D. V dropped 5 bases and J dropped 8 bases, with 7 bases sitting between them. The CDR3 runs 11 residues. The germline V gene has CDR1 MNHEY and CDR2 SVGEGT. CDR3 residues: CASSGWDEQFF. The CDR3 nucleotides read TGTGCCAGCAGTGGTTGGGATGAGCAGTTCTTC.

This chain links TRBV18 with TRBJ2-5, with 10 bases fitting TRBD1. CDR1 and CDR2 from the germline V gene are KGHSH and LQKENI. Trimming removed 3 bases from V and 3 bases from J; junction bases left unmatched: 4. The CDR3 has 15 amino acids. The CDR3 protein is CASSPGQGFEETQYF. In DNA, the CDR3 is TGTGCCAGCTCACCGGGACAGGGGTTTGAAGAGACCCAGTACTTC.

This clone showed up just once. The chain carries TRBV20-1 and TRBJ2-5; D unresolved. V lost 2 bases to trimming and J lost 5 bases, with 3 bases between them. From germline, CDR1 is DFQATT and CDR2 SNEGSKA (reference sequence). CDR3 length: 10 amino acids. This CDR3 is CSARMETQYF. For the CDR3, the DNA is TGCAGTGCTAGAATGGAGACCCAGTACTTC.

CDR3 sequence: CASSSRGTGELFF. CDR3 nucleotides: TGTGCCAGCAGTTCACGGGGTACCGGGGAGCTGTTTTTT. The chain has TRBV27 and TRBJ2-2; D possibly corresponds to TRBD2 (5 bases). Trimming left V 4 bases short and J 5 bases short, with 8 bases between. Per germline, CDR1 MNHEY and CDR2 SMNVEV (reference sequence). This CDR3 region has 13 residues.

The gene calls are TRBV28 and TRBJ2-1; the match to TRBD2 covers 10 bases. Germline trimming cut 5 bases from V and 9 bases from J; bases unmatched to any gene: 10. Germline CDR1 and CDR2: MDHEN and SYDVKM. This CDR3 has 15 amino acids. The CDR3, as DNA: TGTGCCAGCAGTCCCCGGACTAGCGGACATAGTGAGCAGTTCTTC. Its translation: CASSPRTSGHSEQFF.

This clone was detected only once. The rearrangement links TRBV5-4 to TRBJ1-2, with TRBD1 identical over 8 bases. Germline V gene lookup returns CDR1 SGHNT and CDR2 YYREEE (reference sequence). V shed 0 bases, J shed 8 bases, and the junction held 15 bases outside the gene matches. The CDR3 runs to 17 residues. CDR3 loop: CASSLVRVGRGREGYTF. For the CDR3, the DNA is TGTGCCAGCAGCTTGGTGAGGGTGGGCAGGGGGCGCGAAGGCTACACCTTC. The whole variable domain, filled in from reference TRBV5-4 and TRBJ1-2, reads ETGVTQSPTHLIKTRGQQVTLRCSSQSGHNTVSWYQQALGQGPQFIFQYYREEENGRGNFPPRFSGLQFPNYSSELNVNALELDDSALYLCASSLVRVGRGREGYTFGSGTRLTVV.